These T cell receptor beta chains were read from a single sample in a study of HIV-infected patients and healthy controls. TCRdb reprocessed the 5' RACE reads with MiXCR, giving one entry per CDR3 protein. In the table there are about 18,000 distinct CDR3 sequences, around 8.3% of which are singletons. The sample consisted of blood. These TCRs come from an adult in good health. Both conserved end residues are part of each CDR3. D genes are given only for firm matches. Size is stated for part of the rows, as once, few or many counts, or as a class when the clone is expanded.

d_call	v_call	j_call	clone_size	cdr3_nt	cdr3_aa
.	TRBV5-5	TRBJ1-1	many	TGTGCCAGCTTGCAGGGGTTGAACACTGAAGCTTTCTTT	CASLQGLNTEAFF
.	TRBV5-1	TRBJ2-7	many	TGCGCCAGCAGCCCAGCAGACATCAACTCCTACGAGCAGTACTTC	CASSPADINSYEQYF
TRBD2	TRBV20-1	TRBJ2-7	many	TGCAGTGCTAGAGAAGCGGGAGTTTCCTACGAGCAGTACTTC	CSAREAGVSYEQYF
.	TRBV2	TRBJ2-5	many	TGTGCCAGCAGCCTAAAAGAGACCCAGTACTTC	CASSLKETQYF
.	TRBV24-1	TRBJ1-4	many	TGTGCCACCAGTGATTCCCGGGCCGCCGCGAGGGAAAAACTGTTTTTT	CATSDSRAAAREKLFF
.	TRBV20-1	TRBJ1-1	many	TGCAGTGCTATCGTGAGCCCCATGAACACTGAAGCTTTCTTT	CSAIVSPMNTEAFF
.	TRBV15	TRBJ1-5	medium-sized	TGTGCCACCAGCAGAGCCCCCAGCACAAATCAGCCCCAGCATTTT	CATSRAPSTNQPQHF
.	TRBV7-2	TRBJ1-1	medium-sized	TGTGCCAGCAGCTTTTTCGGAGTGAACACTGAAGCTTTCTTT	CASSFFGVNTEAFF
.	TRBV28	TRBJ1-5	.	TGTGCCAGCAGTTTAAAGCCGACGGGGAGAAATCAGCCCCAGCATTTT	CASSLKPTGRNQPQHF
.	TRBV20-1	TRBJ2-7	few	TGCAGTGCTAGAGAACGGACCACCTACGAGCAGTACTTC	CSARERTTYEQYF
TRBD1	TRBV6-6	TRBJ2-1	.	TGTGCCAGCAGTTACAGGACAGGGAACAATGAGCAGTTCTTC	CASSYRTGNNEQFF
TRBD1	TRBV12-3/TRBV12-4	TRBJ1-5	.	TGTGCCAGCAGTCCACGGGACAGCTATAGCAATCAGCCCCAGCATTTT	CASSPRDSYSNQPQHF
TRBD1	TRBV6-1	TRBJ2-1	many	TGTGCCAGCAGCGGACAGGGGCGTATGGATGAGCAGTTCTTC	CASSGQGRMDEQFF
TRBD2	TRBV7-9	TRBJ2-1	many	TGTGCCAGCAGTTTTGGCGGCGGGGGGAGTTTATGGGAGCGGCAGTTCTTC	CASSFGGGGSLWERQFF
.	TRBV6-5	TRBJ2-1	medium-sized	TGTGCCAGCAGTTACTCATTTAGAAATGAGCAGTTCTTC	CASSYSFRNEQFF
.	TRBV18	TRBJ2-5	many	TGTGCCAGCTCACCGCCGCAGGAGACCCAGTACTTC	CASSPPQETQYF
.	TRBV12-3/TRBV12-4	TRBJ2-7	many	TGTGCCAGCAGTTTAGAGGAGGGGGCCTACGAGCAGTACTTC	CASSLEEGAYEQYF
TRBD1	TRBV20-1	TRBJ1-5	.	TGCAGTGCCTACGGGACAGCTAATCAGCCCCAGCATTTT	CSAYGTANQPQHF
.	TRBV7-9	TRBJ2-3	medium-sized	TGTGCCAGCAGCTTTAGAGATACGCAGTATTTT	CASSFRDTQYF
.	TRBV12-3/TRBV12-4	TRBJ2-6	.	TGTGCCAGCTCCCGAGCAGGGGCCAACGTCCTGACTTTC	CASSRAGANVLTF
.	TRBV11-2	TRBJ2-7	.	TGTGCCAGCAGAGATCCCCGGGAGCCCCCCTACGAGCAGTACTTC	CASRDPREPPYEQYF
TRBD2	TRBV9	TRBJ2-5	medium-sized	TGTGCCAGCGGCGCCGGGACTAGCGGGAGAGAGACCCAGTACTTC	CASGAGTSGRETQYF
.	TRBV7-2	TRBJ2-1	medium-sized	TGTGCCAGCAGCTCCTCCATAGGGTCCTACAATGAGCAGTTCTTC	CASSSSIGSYNEQFF
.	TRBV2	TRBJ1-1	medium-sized	TGTGCCAGCAAGGGGAGTGGCCCCAAAGCTTTCTTT	CASKGSGPKAFF
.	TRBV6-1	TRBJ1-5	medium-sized	TGTGCCAGCAGTGAAGTGACAGATTTTAGGGCAGCCCAGCATTTT	CASSEVTDFRAAQHF
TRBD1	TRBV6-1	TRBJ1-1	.	TGTGCCAGCAGGTCGGGACAGCTGAACACTGAAGCTTTCTTT	CASRSGQLNTEAFF
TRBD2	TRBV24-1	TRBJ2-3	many	TGTGCCACCAGTGAGGCGGGACTACGCACAGATACGCAGTATTTT	CATSEAGLRTDTQYF
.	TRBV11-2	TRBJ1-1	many	TGTGCCAGCAGCCCCTTTAGGGGTACGATGAACACTGAAGCTTTCTTT	CASSPFRGTMNTEAFF
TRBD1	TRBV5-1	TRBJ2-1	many	TGCGCCAGCAGCTTACGGGGACAGGCAGACAATGAGCAGTTCTTC	CASSLRGQADNEQFF
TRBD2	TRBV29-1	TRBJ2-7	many	TGCAGCGTTGAAACGACTAGCGACTCCTACGAGCAGTACTTC	CSVETTSDSYEQYF
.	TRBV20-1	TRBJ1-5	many	TGCAGTGCTAGAGAGGGGGGGCCAAGGAATCAGCCCCAGCATTTT	CSAREGGPRNQPQHF
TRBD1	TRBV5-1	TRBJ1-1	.	TGCGCCAGCAGCACAGGGGGGTTCACTGAAGCTTTCTTT	CASSTGGFTEAFF
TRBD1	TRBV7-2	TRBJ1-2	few	TGTGCCTCCAGGGGACAGGGTAAAGGCTACACCTTC	CASRGQGKGYTF
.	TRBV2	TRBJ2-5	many	TGTGCCAGCACTCCGGACAGAGCTTCCCAAGAGACCCAGTACTTC	CASTPDRASQETQYF
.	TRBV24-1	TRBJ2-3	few	TGTGCCACCAGTGACTGGAGCGGAAGCACAGATACGCAGTATTTT	CATSDWSGSTDTQYF
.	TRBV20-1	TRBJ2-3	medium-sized	TGCAGTGCTAGAAGACAGACCACAGATACGCAGTATTTT	CSARRQTTDTQYF
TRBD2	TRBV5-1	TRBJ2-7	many	TGCGCCAGCAGCACCGGACTAGCGGTTTACGAGCAGTACTTC	CASSTGLAVYEQYF
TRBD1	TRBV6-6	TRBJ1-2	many	TGTGCCAGCAGCCGGGACAGGGTAGACTATGGCTACACCTTC	CASSRDRVDYGYTF
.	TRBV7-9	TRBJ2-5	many	TGTGCCAGCAGCTTAGTTCCGAGCGTAGAGACCCAGTACTTC	CASSLVPSVETQYF
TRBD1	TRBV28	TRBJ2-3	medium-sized	TGTGCCAGCAGTTTACCGGGACAGGGGACAGATACGCAGTATTTT	CASSLPGQGTDTQYF
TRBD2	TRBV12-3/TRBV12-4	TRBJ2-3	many	TGTGCCACCTCACTAGCGGGAGGGGCAGATACGCAGTATTTT	CATSLAGGADTQYF
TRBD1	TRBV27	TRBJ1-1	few	TGTGCCAGCAGTCCGTTGGGCAGGGGGCGATGGATGAACACTGAAGCTTTCTTT	CASSPLGRGRWMNTEAFF
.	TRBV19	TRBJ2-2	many	TGTGCCAGTAGTCTCGCGAACACCGGGGAGCTGTTTTTT	CASSLANTGELFF
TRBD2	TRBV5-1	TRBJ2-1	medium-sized	TGCGCCAGCAGCATAACTAGCGGGAGTTTTAATGAGCAGTTCTTC	CASSITSGSFNEQFF
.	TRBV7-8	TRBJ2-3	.	TGTGCCAGCAGCTTCTTCTCCGGGTCAGCCGATACGCAGTATTTT	CASSFFSGSADTQYF
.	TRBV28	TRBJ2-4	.	TGTGCCAGCAGTTTGGGCGGAAGGGTGGCCAAAAACATTCAGTACTTC	CASSLGGRVAKNIQYF
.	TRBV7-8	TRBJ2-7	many	TGTGCCAGCAGCTCCACGACAGTTCCTACGAAGCAGTACTTC	CASSSTTVPTKQYF
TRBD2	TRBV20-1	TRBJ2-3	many	TGCAGTGCCCCCGGACTAGCGGGAGGGCAGGATACGCAGTATTTT	CSAPGLAGGQDTQYF
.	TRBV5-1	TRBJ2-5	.	TGCGCCAGCAGCGGAACCCATCAAGAGACCCAGTACTTC	CASSGTHQETQYF
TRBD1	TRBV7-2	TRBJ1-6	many	TGTGCCAGCAGCTCCACGGGACAGCCAAATTCACCCCTCCACTTT	CASSSTGQPNSPLHF
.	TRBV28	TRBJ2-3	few	TGTGCCAGCAGTTTCGCCGGGACCACTAGCACAGATACGCAGTATTTT	CASSFAGTTSTDTQYF
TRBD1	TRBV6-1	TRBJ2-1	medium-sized	TGTGCCAGCAGCTGGACAGGTTTCTACAATGAGCAGTTCTTC	CASSWTGFYNEQFF